The 27 T cell receptor beta chains given below trace back to one sample, sequenced in a study of blood T cell repertoires in COVID-19. Profiled with immunoSEQ multiplex PCR; TCRdb holds only in-frame clones, not every one. This sample has 150,000 to 180,000 clones; roughly 72% occur once, and the top ten carry roughly 3.6%. The sequencing input was peripheral blood. The source of these receptors is a woman at least 80 years old with acute or convalescent COVID-19.

This sequence joins TRBV6-6 and TRBJ2-2; a possible D gene is TRBD1 (5 bases). V gave up 6 bases and J gave up 1 base, with 9 bases separating them. Germline CDR1 and CDR2: MNHNY and SVGAGI (reference sequence). The CDR3 length is 14 residues. The CDR3 is CASRVGQNTGELFF. DNA for the CDR3: TGTGCCAGCAGAGTAGGACAGAACACCGGGGAGCTGTTTTTT.

This clone showed up just a few times. The chain links TRBV20-1 to TRBJ1-1; D ambiguous. V was cut by 3 bases and J by 1 base, with 18 bases left in between. This CDR3 region has 16 residues. Germline-derived CDR1 and CDR2 are DFQATT and SNEGSKA (reference sequence). The CDR3 bases are TGCAGTGCTAGTCCCCCTACTGGAGGAACGAACACTGAAGCTTTCTTT. Residues: CSASPPTGGTNTEAFF.

The chain uses TRBV18 and TRBJ1-2; D gene unclear. Germline V gives CDR1 KGHSH, CDR2 LQKENI. This CDR3 has 15 residues. V shed 5 bases and J shed 6 bases, with 19 bases lying between them. The CDR3 region has the DNA TGTGCCAGCTCAAGATACCCAAGGACGGAGGATGGCTACACCTTC. Translation: CASSRYPRTEDGYTF. The full variable domain, in which reference TRBV18 and TRBJ1-2 provide the parts outside the CDR3, is NAGVMQNPRHLVRRRGQEARLRCSPMKGHSHVYWYRQLPEEGLKFMVYLQKENIIDESGMPKERFSAEFPKEGPSILRIQQVVRGDSAAYFCASSRYPRTEDGYTFGSGTRLTVV.

The chain combines TRBV18 with TRBJ2-1, with 16 bases that match TRBD2. Germline CDR1 is KGHSH and CDR2 is LQKENI. V trimming: 4 bases; J trimming: 10 bases; junction bases outside the gene matches: 10. The CDR3 spans 17 residues. The CDR3 DNA reads as TGTGCCAGCTCACTAGAAGACGGGGGACTAGCGGGAGGGGAGCAGTTCTTC. Amino acids: CASSLEDGGLAGGEQFF.

The chain joins TRBV7-9 to TRBJ1-2; 9 nucleotides align to TRBD1. The germline V gene has CDR1 SEHNR and CDR2 FQNEAQ (reference sequence). With 1 base clipped from V and 7 bases from J, the junction kept 7 bases outside the gene matches. The CDR3 sequence is 15 residues long. The CDR3, as DNA: TGTGCCAGCAGCTTAGATTCCGGGACAGGGATTGGCTACACCTTC. It codes for CASSLDSGTGIGYTF. The entire variable domain, with the rest obtained from reference TRBV7-9 and TRBJ1-2, is as follows: DTGVSQNPRHKITKRGQNVTFRCDPISEHNRLYWYRQTLGQGPEFLTYFQNEAQLEKSRLLSDRFSAERPKGSFSTLEIQRTEQGDSAMYLCASSLDSGTGIGYTFGSGTRLTVV.

The chain uses TRBV7-2 and TRBJ2-1; TRBD2 matches 9 bases. The CDR3 loop spans 15 amino acids. Trimming removed 4 bases from V and 2 bases from J; junction bases left unmatched: 3. Germline V gene data show CDR1 as SGHTA and CDR2 as FQGNSA. The CDR3 sequence: CASSSLAGPYNEQFF. Here the CDR3 DNA reads TGTGCCAGCAGCTCCCTAGCGGGGCCCTACAATGAGCAGTTCTTC.

This chain joins TRBV5-6 and TRBJ2-6; D is uncertain. Germline CDR1 is SGHDT and CDR2 is YYEEEE. With 2 bases removed from V and 3 bases from J, the gap between germline ends came to 3 bases. This CDR3 has 13 residues. DNA of the CDR3: TGTGCCAGCAGCTTACTTGGGGCCAACGTCCTGACTTTC. As protein: CASSLLGANVLTF.

J is TRBJ1-5 and V is TRBV2, with D unresolved. The CDR3 consists of 14 residues. Germline values: CDR1 SNHLY, CDR2 FYNNEI. The V end lost 2 bases, the J end lost 6 bases, and 11 bases lay between the germline ends. The CDR3 spells CASSEYGSSQPQHF. The CDR3 DNA follows: TGTGCCAGCAGTGAATATGGCAGTTCTCAGCCCCAGCATTTT.

DNA for the CDR3: TGTGCCAGCTCACCACTCGACAGGGATCACTATGGCTACACCTTC. The encoded protein is CASSPLDRDHYGYTF. The J gene is TRBJ1-2, the V gene TRBV18; the match to TRBD1 covers 7 bases. CDR3 length equals 15 residues. The J segment lost 3 bases and the V segment lost 1 base, leaving 5 bases of the junction unmatched. Germline values: CDR1 KGHSH, CDR2 LQKENI.

This clone was found a few times. The chain has TRBV7-2 and TRBJ2-7, with a weak D call TRBD1 (6 bases). Germline CDR1 is SGHTA and CDR2 is FQGNSA. The CDR3 runs to 15 residues. V was clipped by 1 base and J by 7 bases, with 17 bases between them. The CDR3 sequence: CASSLVPGERREQYF. CDR3 sequence (DNA): TGTGCCAGCAGCTTAGTTCCAGGGGAGAGGAGAGAGCAGTACTTC.

This clone was observed a few times. The chain joins TRBV7-3 to TRBJ2-2, with TRBD2 matching over 9 bases. With 5 bases clipped from V and 5 bases from J, the junction kept 3 bases outside the gene matches. Germline CDR1 reads SGHTA; CDR2 reads FQGTGA. The CDR3 consists of 14 residues. The CDR3 loop is CASSLSGRTGELFF. CDR3 coding DNA: TGTGCCAGCAGCCTAAGCGGGAGGACCGGGGAGCTGTTTTTT.

The genes are TRBV6-1 and TRBJ1-2, with 9 positions matching TRBD1. Looked up from germline, CDR1 is MNHNS and CDR2 is SASEGT. The CDR3 is 14 amino acids. V shed 2 bases and J 7 bases; nucleotides not matched to a gene: 5. The CDR3 spells CASSESGQGSGYTF. As DNA, the CDR3 is TGTGCCAGCAGTGAATCCGGACAGGGGAGTGGCTACACCTTC.

CDR3 DNA sequence: TGTGCCAGCAGTGAAGCAGGGGCAGGGGGCTACAGCACCTTC. Its translation: CASSEAGAGGYSTF. The chain employs TRBV2 and TRBJ1-2; 8 nucleotides align to TRBD1. J lost 13 bases, V lost 0 bases, and 10 bases had no gene match. Germline CDR1 SNHLY, CDR2 FYNNEI. This CDR3 contains 14 residues.

V and J are TRBV6-5 and TRBJ1-6, with D possibly TRBD1 on 5 matching bases. Germline-derived CDR1 and CDR2 are MNHEY and SVGAGI. V was pared by 9 bases and J by 5 bases, with 17 bases between. This CDR3 has 15 amino acids. CDR3 DNA sequence: TGTGCCAGTTTTGGGGCTTCCTTAGATAATTCACCCCTCCACTTT. Protein sequence: CASFGASLDNSPLHF.

The sample holds many counts of this clone. The chain recombines TRBV10-3 with TRBJ1-3; maybe TRBD1 (5 bases). V shed 7 bases and J shed 1 base, with 14 bases lying between them. CDR1 ENHRY and CDR2 SYGVKD come from the germline V gene. CDR3 length: 15 residues. The CDR3 loop is CAIKVVGVSGNTIYF. CDR3 nucleotides: TGTGCCATCAAAGTTGTAGGGGTTTCTGGAAACACCATATATTTT.

V gene TRBV18 combines with J gene TRBJ2-7; 8 bases are a match to TRBD2. Germline V gene lookup returns CDR1 KGHSH and CDR2 LQKENI. J lost 0 bases, V lost 2 bases, and 3 bases had no gene match. There are 15 residues in the CDR3. In DNA form, the CDR3 reads TGTGCCAGCTCACCAGAAGCGGGGGCCTCCTACGAGCAGTACTTC. Its translation: CASSPEAGASYEQYF.

In its sample, this clone was seen once. This chain joins TRBV3-1 (or the pseudogene TRBV3-2) and TRBJ2-1, with TRBD2 identical over 10 bases. Germline trimming cut 3 bases from V and 7 bases from J; bases unmatched to any gene: 6. Germline lookup yields CDR1 LGHDT and CDR2 YNNKEL (reference sequence). CDR3 length equals 15 residues. The CDR3: CASSHRLAGVNEQFF. DNA for the CDR3: TGTGCCAGCAGCCATCGCCTAGCGGGAGTTAATGAGCAGTTCTTC.

The chain joins TRBV5-1 to TRBJ2-7; D possibly corresponds to TRBD1 (6 bases). Germline lookup yields CDR1 SGHRS and CDR2 YFSETQ. The CDR3 covers 13 residues. Trimming took 3 bases from V and 3 from J, leaving 10 bases between them. CDR3 coding DNA: TGCGCCAGCAGCTCGGGACAAGGCTACGAGCAGTACTTC. This codes for CASSSGQGYEQYF.

The J gene is TRBJ2-7, the V gene TRBV5-3; D perhaps matches TRBD2 (5 bases). TRBV5-3 is filed as an ORF, its function uncertain. The CDR3 loop spans 14 amino acids. The ends were cut back, 4 bases at V and 3 bases at J, with 14 bases in the middle. CDR3 sequence reads: CARSITRRDYEQYF. CDR3 nucleotides: TGTGCCAGAAGCATCACTAGAAGGGACTACGAGCAGTACTTC.

This clone has more than one count but fewer than ten. The chain recombines TRBV5-1 with TRBJ1-3; TRBD1 aligns across 11 bases. CDR1 SGHRS and CDR2 YFSETQ come from the germline V gene. V was pared by 4 bases and J by 7 bases, with 7 bases of the junction left unmatched. The CDR3 extends over 15 amino acids. In nucleotides, the CDR3 is TGCGCCAGCAGCACCGGGACAGGGGGATCGAACACCATATATTTT. It translates to CASSTGTGGSNTIYF.

The table lists this clone with a count of one. The rearrangement links TRBV6-5 to TRBJ1-6; D gene uncertain. The CDR3 length is 13 residues. Germline V CDR1 and CDR2: MNHEY, SVGAGI. Trimming cost V 7 bases and J 5 bases, with 9 bases left between them. The CDR3 nucleotides are TGTGCCAGCAAGGACTGGGATAATTCACCCCTCCACTTT. This codes for CASKDWDNSPLHF.

The V gene is TRBV18, the J gene TRBJ1-1; TRBD1 agrees at 7 bases. V shed 5 bases, J shed 8 bases, and the junction held 5 bases outside the gene matches. This CDR3 region has 12 residues. CDR1 is KGHSH and CDR2 is LQKENI in the germline V gene. CDR3 sequence (DNA): TGTGCCAGCTCAATTGGACAGGACGAAGCTTTCTTT. Translated: CASSIGQDEAFF.

V and J are TRBV7-9 and TRBJ2-7; 10 bases align to TRBD1. The length of the CDR3 is 14 residues. V was clipped by 4 bases and J by 7 bases; unmatched bases: 7. CDR1 is SEHNR and CDR2 is FQNEAQ in the germline V gene (reference sequence). CDR3 region: CASSSGTGEREQYF. The CDR3 DNA reads as TGTGCCAGCAGCTCCGGGACAGGGGAGAGGGAGCAGTACTTC.

This chain connects TRBV3-1 (or the pseudogene TRBV3-2) to TRBJ2-3; no clear D gene. V was pared by 4 bases and J by 2 bases, with 19 bases between. CDR1 and CDR2 (germline): LGHDT, YNNKEL (reference sequence). The CDR3 covers 17 residues. The CDR3 nucleotides read TGTGCCAGCAGCCTGAGCAGCGCTATACAACACACAGATACGCAGTATTTT. As protein: CASSLSSAIQHTDTQYF.

The V call is TRBV7-8, the J call TRBJ1-3; D perhaps matches TRBD1 (5 bases). CDR3 length: 15 amino acids. Germline loops: CDR1 SGHVS, CDR2 FQNEAQ. The V end was cut by 4 bases, the J end by 0 bases, with 10 bases between. CDR3 loop: CASSSGGGSGNTIYF. CDR3 in DNA: TGTGCCAGCAGCTCTGGCGGGGGCTCTGGAAACACCATATATTTT.

The CDR3 sequence is CASKTASNTEAFF. The CDR3 DNA follows: TGTGCCAGTAAGACAGCATCAAACACTGAAGCTTTCTTT. The chain carries TRBV3-1 (or the pseudogene TRBV3-2) and TRBJ1-1; a possible D gene is TRBD1 (5 bases). Germline CDR1 LGHDT, CDR2 YNNKEL (reference sequence). V was trimmed by 9 bases and J by 2 bases, leaving 13 bases between them. This CDR3 region has 13 residues.

The J gene is TRBJ1-2, the V gene TRBV18, with TRBD1 matching over 9 bases. CDR1 and CDR2 (germline): KGHSH, LQKENI. The trim removed 4 bases at V and 3 bases at J, leaving 3 bases unmatched. The CDR3 loop spans 14 amino acids. The CDR3 region is CASSLTGGDYGYTF. Here the CDR3 DNA reads TGTGCCAGCTCACTTACAGGGGGCGACTATGGCTACACCTTC. Supplemented by reference TRBV18 and TRBJ1-2, the full variable domain reads NAGVMQNPRHLVRRRGQEARLRCSPMKGHSHVYWYRQLPEEGLKFMVYLQKENIIDESGMPKERFSAEFPKEGPSILRIQQVVRGDSAAYFCASSLTGGDYGYTFGSGTRLTVV.